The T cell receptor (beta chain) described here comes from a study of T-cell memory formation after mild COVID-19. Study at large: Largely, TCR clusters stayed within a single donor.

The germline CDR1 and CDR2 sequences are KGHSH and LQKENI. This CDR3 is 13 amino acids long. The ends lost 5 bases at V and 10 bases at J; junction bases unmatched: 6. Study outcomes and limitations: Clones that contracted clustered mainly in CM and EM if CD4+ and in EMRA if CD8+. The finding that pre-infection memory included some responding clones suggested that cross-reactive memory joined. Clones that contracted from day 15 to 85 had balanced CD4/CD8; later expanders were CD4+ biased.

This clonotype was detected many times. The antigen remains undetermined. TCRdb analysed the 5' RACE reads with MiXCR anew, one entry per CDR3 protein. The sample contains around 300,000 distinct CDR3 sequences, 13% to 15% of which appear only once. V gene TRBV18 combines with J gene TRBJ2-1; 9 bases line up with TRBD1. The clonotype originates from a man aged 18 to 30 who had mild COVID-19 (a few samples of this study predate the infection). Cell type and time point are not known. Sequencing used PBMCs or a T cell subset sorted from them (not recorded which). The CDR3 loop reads CASSSRQGGEQFF. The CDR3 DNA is TGTGCCAGCTCATCCCGACAGGGGGGAGAGCAGTTCTTC.